This T cell receptor beta chain was sequenced in a study of PD-1 blockade in classical Hodgkin lymphoma. Measured with immunoSEQ multiplex PCR; TCRdb has only the in-frame clones, and not every one. Of approximately 73,000 clones listed, 90% to 95% are singletons. The CDR3 has 16 amino acids. Every one of the patients relapsed after autologous stem cell transplantation (brentuximab vedotin exposure was variable). The clonotype was recovered from a human donor with classical Hodgkin lymphoma. This chain connects TRBV21-1 to TRBJ1-3; the table's D call of TRBD1 was not tested on the DNA. TRBV21-1 is classified as a pseudogene. The material sequenced was peripheral blood mononuclear cells (PBMCs), taken at baseline. CDR3: CASLTKPGQGRNTIYF. CDR3 in DNA: TGTGCCAGCCTTACTAAACCGGGACAGGGGAGAAACACCATATATTTT.